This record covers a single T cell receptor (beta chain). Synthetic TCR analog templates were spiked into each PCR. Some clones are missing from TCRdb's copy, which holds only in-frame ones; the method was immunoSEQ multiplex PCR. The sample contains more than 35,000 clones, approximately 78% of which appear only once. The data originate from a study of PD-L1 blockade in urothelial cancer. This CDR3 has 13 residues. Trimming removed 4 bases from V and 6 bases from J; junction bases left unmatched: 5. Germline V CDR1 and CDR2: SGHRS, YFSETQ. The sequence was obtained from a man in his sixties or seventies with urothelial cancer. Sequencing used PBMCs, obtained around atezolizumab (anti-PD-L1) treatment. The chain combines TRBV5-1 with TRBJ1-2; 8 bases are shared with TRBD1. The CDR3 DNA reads TGCGCCAGCAGCCCGGACAGGGCAGATGGCTACACCTTC. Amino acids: CASSPDRADGYTF.